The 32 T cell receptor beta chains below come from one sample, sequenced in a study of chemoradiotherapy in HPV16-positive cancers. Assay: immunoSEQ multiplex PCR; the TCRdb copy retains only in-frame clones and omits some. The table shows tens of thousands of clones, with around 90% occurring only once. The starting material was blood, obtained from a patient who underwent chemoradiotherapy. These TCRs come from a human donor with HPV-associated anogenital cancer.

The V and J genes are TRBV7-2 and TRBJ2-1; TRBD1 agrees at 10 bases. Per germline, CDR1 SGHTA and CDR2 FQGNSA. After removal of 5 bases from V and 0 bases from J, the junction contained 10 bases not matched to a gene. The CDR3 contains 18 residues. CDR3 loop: CASSLGTGATLSYNEQFF. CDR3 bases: TGTGCCAGCAGCCTCGGGACAGGGGCGACCCTCTCCTACAATGAGCAGTTCTTC. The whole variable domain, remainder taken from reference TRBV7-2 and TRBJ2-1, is GAGVSQSPSNKVTEKGKDVELRCDPISGHTALYWYRQSLGQGLEFLIYFQGNSAPDKSGLPSDRFSAERTGGSVSTLTIQRTQQEDSAVYLCASSLGTGATLSYNEQFFGPGTRLTVL.

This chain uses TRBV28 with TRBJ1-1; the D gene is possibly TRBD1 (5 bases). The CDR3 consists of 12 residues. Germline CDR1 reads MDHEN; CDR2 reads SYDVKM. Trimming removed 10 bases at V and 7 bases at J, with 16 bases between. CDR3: CATRVGEVEAFF. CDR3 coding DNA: TGTGCCACCAGGGTTGGGGAGGTTGAAGCTTTCTTT.

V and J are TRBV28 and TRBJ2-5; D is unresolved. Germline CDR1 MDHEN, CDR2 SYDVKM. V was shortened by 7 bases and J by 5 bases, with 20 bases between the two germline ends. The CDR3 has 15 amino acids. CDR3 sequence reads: CASKPIGRSLETQYF. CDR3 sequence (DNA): TGTGCCAGCAAACCGATTGGGCGGTCCTTGGAGACCCAGTACTTC.

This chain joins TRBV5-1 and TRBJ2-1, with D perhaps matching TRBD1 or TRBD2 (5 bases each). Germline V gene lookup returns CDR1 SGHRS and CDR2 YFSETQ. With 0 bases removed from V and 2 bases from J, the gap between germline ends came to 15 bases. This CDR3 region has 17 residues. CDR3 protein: CASSLGGLRGPYNEQFF. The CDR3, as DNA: TGCGCCAGCAGCTTGGGGGGGTTGCGCGGGCCCTACAATGAGCAGTTCTTC.

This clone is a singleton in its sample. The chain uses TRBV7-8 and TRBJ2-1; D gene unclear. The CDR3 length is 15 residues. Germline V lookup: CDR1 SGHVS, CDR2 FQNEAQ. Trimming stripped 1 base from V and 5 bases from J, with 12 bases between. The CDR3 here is CASSLVAIFDNEQFF. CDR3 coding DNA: TGTGCCAGCAGCTTAGTAGCTATCTTTGACAATGAGCAGTTCTTC.

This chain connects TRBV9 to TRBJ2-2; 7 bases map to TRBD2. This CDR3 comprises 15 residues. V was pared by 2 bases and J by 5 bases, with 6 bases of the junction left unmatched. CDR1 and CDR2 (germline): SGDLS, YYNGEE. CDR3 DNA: TGTGCCAGCAGCGTCTACGGGGGGTATACCGGGGAGCTGTTTTTT. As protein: CASSVYGGYTGELFF.

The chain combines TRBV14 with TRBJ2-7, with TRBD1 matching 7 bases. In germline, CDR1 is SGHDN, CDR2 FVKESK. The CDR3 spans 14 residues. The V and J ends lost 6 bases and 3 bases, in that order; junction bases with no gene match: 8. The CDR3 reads CASSRQGGLYEQYF. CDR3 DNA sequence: TGTGCCAGCAGTCGACAGGGTGGACTCTACGAGCAGTACTTC.

The CDR3 here is CASSSYYNEQFF. CDR3 bases: TGTGCCAGCAGTAGCTACTACAATGAGCAGTTCTTC. The chain employs TRBV5-6 and TRBJ2-1; no reliable D call. This CDR3 has 12 residues. V dropped 5 bases and J dropped 3 bases, with 6 bases sitting between them. Germline V gene sequence: CDR1 SGHDT, CDR2 YYEEEE.

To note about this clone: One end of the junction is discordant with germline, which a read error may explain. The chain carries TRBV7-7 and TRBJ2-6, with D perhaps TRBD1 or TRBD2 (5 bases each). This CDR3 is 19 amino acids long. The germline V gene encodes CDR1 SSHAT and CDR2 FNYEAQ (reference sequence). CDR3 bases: TGTGCTAGCAGCTTGGCACCTTGGGACGGTGAGGGGGGGGCCAACGTCCTGACTTTC. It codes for CASSLAPWDGEGGANVLTF.

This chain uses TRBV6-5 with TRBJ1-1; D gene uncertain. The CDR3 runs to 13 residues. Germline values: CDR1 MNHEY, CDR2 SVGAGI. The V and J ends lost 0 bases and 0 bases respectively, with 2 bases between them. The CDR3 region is CASSYSMNTEAFF. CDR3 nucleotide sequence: TGTGCCAGCAGTTACTCTATGAACACTGAAGCTTTCTTT.

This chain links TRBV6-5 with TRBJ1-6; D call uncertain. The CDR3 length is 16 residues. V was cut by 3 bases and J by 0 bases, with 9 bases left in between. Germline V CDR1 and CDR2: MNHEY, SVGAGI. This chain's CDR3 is CASSYRGSSYNSPLHF. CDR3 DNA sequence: TGTGCCAGCAGTTATCGGGGTAGCTCCTATAATTCACCCCTCCACTTT.

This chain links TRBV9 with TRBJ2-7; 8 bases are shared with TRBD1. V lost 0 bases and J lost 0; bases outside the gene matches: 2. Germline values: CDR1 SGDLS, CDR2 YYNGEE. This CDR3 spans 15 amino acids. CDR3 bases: TGTGCCAGCAGCGTAGAACAGGGGGTCTCCTACGAGCAGTACTTC. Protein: CASSVEQGVSYEQYF. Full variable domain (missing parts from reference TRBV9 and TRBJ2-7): DSGVTQTPKHLITATGQRVTLRCSPRSGDLSVYWYQQSLDQGLQFLIQYYNGEERAKGNILERFSAQQFPDLHSELNLSSLELGDSALYFCASSVEQGVSYEQYFGPGTRLTVT.

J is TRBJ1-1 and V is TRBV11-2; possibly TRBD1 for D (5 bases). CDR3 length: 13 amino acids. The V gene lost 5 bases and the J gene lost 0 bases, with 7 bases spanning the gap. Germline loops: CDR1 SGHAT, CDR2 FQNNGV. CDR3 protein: CASSRGLNTEAFF. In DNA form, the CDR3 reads TGTGCCAGCAGCAGGGGCCTGAACACTGAAGCTTTCTTT.

The CDR3 coding sequence is TGTGCCAGCAGTGTGAACATTGGCCCACTCGAGCAGTACTTC. Its protein is CASSVNIGPLEQYF. This chain uses TRBV2 with TRBJ2-7; D gene unclear. This CDR3 contains 14 residues. Per germline, CDR1 SNHLY and CDR2 FYNNEI. V lost 4 bases, J lost 6 bases, and 16 bases lay in between.

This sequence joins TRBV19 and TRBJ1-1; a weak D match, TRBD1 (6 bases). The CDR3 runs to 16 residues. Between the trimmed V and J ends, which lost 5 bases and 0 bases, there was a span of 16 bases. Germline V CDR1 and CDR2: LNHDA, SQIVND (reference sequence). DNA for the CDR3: TGTGCCAGTAGTTCACCTTACAGGGTAGTGAACACTGAAGCTTTCTTT. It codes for CASSSPYRVVNTEAFF.

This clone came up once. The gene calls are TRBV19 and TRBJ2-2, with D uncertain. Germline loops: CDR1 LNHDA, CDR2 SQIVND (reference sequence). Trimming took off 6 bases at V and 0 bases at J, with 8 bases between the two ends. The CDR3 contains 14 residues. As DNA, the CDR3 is TGTGCCAGTAGAGGCGTGCCGAACACCGGGGAGCTGTTTTTT. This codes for CASRGVPNTGELFF.

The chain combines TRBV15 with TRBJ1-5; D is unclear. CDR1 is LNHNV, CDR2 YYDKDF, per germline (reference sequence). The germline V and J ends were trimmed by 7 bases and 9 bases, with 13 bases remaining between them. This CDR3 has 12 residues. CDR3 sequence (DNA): TGTGCCACCATCGGAAAAGGTGGGCCCCAGCATTTT. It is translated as CATIGKGGPQHF.

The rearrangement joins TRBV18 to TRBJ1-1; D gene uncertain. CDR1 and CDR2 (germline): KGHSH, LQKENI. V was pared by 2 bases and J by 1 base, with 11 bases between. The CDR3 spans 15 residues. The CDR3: CASSPNPGGNTEAFF. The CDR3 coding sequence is TGTGCCAGCTCACCAAATCCGGGTGGGAACACTGAAGCTTTCTTT.

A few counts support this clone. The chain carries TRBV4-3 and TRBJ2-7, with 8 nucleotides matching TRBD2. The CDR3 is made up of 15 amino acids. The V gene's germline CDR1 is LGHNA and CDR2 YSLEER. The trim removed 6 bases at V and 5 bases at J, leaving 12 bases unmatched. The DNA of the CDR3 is TGCGCCAGCAGTCGAACCGGGGGGGCCTCGGACGAGCAGTACTTC. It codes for CASSRTGGASDEQYF.

CDR3 in DNA: TGTGCCAGTAGTACGGGGACAGGCCGACCCCTGTACGAGCAGTACTTC. Its translation: CASSTGTGRPLYEQYF. This chain links TRBV19 with TRBJ2-7, with 8 bases that match TRBD1. This CDR3 has 16 residues. The J segment lost 4 bases and the V segment lost 4 bases, leaving 12 bases of the junction unmatched. CDR1 is LNHDA, CDR2 SQIVND, per germline (reference sequence).

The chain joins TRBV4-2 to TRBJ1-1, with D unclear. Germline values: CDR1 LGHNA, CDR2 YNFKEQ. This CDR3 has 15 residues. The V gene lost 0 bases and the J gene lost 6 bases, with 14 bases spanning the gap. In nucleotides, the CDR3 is TGTGCCAGCAGCCAAGATGGACTGCCCGGGGCTGAAGCTTTCTTT. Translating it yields CASSQDGLPGAEAFF.

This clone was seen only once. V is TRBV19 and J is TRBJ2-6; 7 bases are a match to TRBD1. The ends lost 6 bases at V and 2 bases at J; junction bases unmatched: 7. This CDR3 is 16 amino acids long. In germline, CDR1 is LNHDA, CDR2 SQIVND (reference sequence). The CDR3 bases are TGTGCCAGTAGGACAGGGAGCGAGGCTGGGGCCAACGTCCTGACTTTC. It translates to CASRTGSEAGANVLTF. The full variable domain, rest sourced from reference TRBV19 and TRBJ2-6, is DGGITQSPKYLFRKEGQNVTLSCEQNLNHDAMYWYRQDPGQGLRLIYYSQIVNDFQKGDIAEGYSVSREKKESFPLTVTSAQKNPTAFYLCASRTGSEAGANVLTFGAGSRLTVL.

CDR3 residues: CASSHLGSGGFTDTQYF. CDR3 DNA sequence: TGTGCCAGCAGTCATCTAGGTAGCGGGGGGTTCACAGATACGCAGTATTTT. The chain joins TRBV9 to TRBJ2-3, with TRBD2 matching over 10 bases. V shed 5 bases, J shed 2 bases, and the junction held 11 bases outside the gene matches. The CDR3 runs 17 residues. In germline, CDR1 is SGDLS, CDR2 YYNGEE.

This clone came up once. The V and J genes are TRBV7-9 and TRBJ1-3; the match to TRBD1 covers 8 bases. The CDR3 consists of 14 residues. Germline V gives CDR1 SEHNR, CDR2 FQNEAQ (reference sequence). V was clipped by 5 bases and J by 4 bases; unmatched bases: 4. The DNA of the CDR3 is TGTGCCAGCAGCCCTGGGACAGGAGGAAACACCATATATTTT. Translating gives CASSPGTGGNTIYF.

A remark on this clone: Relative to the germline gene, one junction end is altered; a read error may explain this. The CDR3: CASSQAGGFNEQFF. Written as DNA, the CDR3 is TGTGCCAGCAGTCAAGCGGGAGGGTTCAATGAGCAGTTCTTC. The genes are TRBV6-1 and TRBJ2-1, with 10 bases fitting TRBD2. Germline V lookup: CDR1 MNHNS, CDR2 SASEGT. CDR3 length: 14 residues.

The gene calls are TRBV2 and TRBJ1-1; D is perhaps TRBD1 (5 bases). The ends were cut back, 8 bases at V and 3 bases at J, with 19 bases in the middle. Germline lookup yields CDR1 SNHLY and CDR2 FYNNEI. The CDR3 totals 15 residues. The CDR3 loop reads CASLGAAVTDTEAFF. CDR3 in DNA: TGTGCCAGCTTAGGGGCCGCGGTTACGGACACTGAAGCTTTCTTT.

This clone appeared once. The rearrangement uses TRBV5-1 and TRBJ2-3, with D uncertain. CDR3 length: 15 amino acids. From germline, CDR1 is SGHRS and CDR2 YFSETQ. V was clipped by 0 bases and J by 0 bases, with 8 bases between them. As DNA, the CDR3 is TGCGCCAGCAGCTTGGGCTTCTCTAGCACAGATACGCAGTATTTT. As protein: CASSLGFSSTDTQYF.

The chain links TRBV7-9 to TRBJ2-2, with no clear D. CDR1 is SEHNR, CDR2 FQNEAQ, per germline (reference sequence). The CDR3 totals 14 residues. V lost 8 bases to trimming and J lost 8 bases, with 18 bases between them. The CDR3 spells CASLRHLGKGELFF. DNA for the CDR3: TGTGCCAGCCTTCGCCACCTAGGGAAGGGGGAGCTGTTTTTT.

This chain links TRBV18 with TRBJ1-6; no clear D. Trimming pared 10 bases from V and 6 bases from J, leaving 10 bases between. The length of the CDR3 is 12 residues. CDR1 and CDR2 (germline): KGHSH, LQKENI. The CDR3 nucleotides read TGTGCCACTCGCCTTGGTAATTCACCCCTCCACTTT. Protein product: CATRLGNSPLHF.

CDR3 protein: CASSGGAGRSYGYTF. In DNA form, the CDR3 reads TGTGCCAGCAGTGGGGGCGCGGGACGGAGCTATGGCTACACCTTC. The rearrangement joins TRBV25-1 to TRBJ1-2; a weak D match, TRBD1 (5 bases). The germline V gene encodes CDR1 MGHDK and CDR2 SYGVNS. V was trimmed by 4 bases and J by 4 bases, leaving 16 bases between them. The CDR3 has 15 amino acids.

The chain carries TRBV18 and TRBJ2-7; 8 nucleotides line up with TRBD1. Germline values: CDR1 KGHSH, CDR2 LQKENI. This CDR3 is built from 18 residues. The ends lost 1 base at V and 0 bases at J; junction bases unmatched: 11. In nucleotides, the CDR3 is TGTGCCAGCTCACCACTAATCGGGACAGGACATTACTCCTACGAGCAGTACTTC. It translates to CASSPLIGTGHYSYEQYF.

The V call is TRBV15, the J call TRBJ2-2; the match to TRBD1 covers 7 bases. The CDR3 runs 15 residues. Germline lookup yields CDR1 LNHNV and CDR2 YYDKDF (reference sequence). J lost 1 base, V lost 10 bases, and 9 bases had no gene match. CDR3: CASSTGTENTGELFF. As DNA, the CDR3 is TGTGCCAGCAGTACCGGGACAGAGAACACCGGGGAGCTGTTTTTT.